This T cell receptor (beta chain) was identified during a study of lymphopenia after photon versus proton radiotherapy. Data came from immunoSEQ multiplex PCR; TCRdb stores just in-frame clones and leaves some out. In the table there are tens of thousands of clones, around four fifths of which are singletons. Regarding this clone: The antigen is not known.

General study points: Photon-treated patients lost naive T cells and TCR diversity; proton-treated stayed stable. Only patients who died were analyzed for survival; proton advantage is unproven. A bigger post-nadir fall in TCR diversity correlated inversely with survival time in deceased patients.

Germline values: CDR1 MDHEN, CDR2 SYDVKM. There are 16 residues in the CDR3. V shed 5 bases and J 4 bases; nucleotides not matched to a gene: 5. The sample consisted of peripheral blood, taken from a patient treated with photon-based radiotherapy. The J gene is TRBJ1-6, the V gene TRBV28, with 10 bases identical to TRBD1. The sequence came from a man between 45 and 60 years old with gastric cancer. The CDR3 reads CASSPGGQGYNSPLHF. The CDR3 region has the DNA TGTGCCAGCAGTCCGGGGGGACAGGGGTATAATTCACCCCTCCACTTT.